This T cell receptor beta chain was sequenced in a study of human CD8 memory T cell subsets. Study findings and constraints: Estimation with Chao1 suggested higher diversity among stem-like memory T cells relative to precursor exhausted T cells. What was sequenced in this study was only the T cell receptor beta chains.

Libraries targeted TCR beta using 5' RACE with UMIs. As handled by the study authors: TCR beta libraries each contained roughly 2,900 to 18,000 functional CDR3 beta clonotypes. TCRdb reprocessed the 5' RACE reads, with one entry per CDR3 protein and no DNA. These V and J calls derive from TCRdb rather than the authors' analysis. This sample lists fewer than 20,000 distinct CDR3 sequences; its ten largest clones have 5.4%. Concerning this clonotype itself: Its specificity is not known.

The clonotype comes from a human donor in good health. Sequencing was done on a sample of CD8+ T cells from PBMCs.

CDR3 sequence: CASSVGQGVGPQHF. This rearrangement joins TRBV27 to TRBJ1-5; checking the TCRdb D call of TRBD1 is not possible without DNA. Per germline, CDR1 MNHEY and CDR2 SMNVEV (reference sequence). This CDR3 contains 14 residues.